This TCR beta chain is drawn from a study of blood T cell repertoires in COVID-19. Study details: The study drew acute and convalescent COVID-19 samples from the United States, Italy and Spain. Sample material is recorded as cDNA or gDNA derived from T cells, B-cell-depleted T cells, or PBMCs.

This CDR3 is built from 14 residues. Trimming took off 4 bases at V and 3 bases at J, with 13 bases between the two ends. The germline CDR1 and CDR2 sequences are SGHVS and FQNEAQ. Sequenced by immunoSEQ multiplex PCR; TCRdb stores in-frame clones only, minus some. The data hold around 250,000 clones, with approximately 82% observed a single time. The chain is built from TRBV7-8 and TRBJ2-7; tentatively, D is TRBD2 (5 bases). Sample: peripheral blood. This clonotype was sampled from a young woman with acute or convalescent COVID-19. The CDR3 coding sequence is TGTGCCAGCAGCTACAACGGACTTCGCTACGAGCAGTACTTC. Its translation is CASSYNGLRYEQYF.